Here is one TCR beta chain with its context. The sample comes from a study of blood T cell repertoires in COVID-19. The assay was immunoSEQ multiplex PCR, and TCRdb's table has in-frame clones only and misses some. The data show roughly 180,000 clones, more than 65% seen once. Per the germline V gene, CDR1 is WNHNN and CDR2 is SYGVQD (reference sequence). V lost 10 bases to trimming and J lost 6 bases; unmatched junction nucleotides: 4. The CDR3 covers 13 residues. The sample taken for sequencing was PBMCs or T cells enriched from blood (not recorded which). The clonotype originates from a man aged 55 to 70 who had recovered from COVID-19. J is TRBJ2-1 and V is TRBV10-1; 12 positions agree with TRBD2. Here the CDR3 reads CATVLAGGNEQFF. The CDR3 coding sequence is TGCGCCACCGTACTAGCGGGGGGCAATGAGCAGTTCTTC.